This T cell receptor (beta chain) comes out of a study of shared clonotypes between healthy human individuals (dated by TCRdb to between 2020 and 2021). Study-wide context: The cohort included three men and two women between 18 and 49 years of age. Libraries were prepared and TCR repertoires were sequenced by different laboratories using diverse techniques, in order to increase sequencing depth and limit assay-specific biases. Leukapheresis yielded between about 0.94 and 10 billion PBMCs per donor. To estimate repertoire size and how much clonotypes are shared between individuals, the study performed deep sequencing of blood TCR repertoires from about five healthy adults. Broad study findings and their caveats: The small number of donors limited the genetic and exposure-history diversity represented. Sampling was limited to blood, and TCR repertoires in tissue likely differ from TCR repertoires in blood. Based on pairwise subsampling, the degree of clonotype sharing among donors was expected to be affected by sequencing depth.

TCR CDR3 regions were amplified from genomic DNA by multiplex PCR using the deep immunoSEQ assay. For each cell subset, the extracted genomic DNA was distributed evenly across all wells of several immunoSEQ 96-well plates, and each plate served as one replicate. For unsorted PBMC, each replicate PCR was loaded with 300 to 350 ng genomic DNA, equivalent to 30,000 or so T cell genomes. Genomic DNA from unsorted PBMC was sequenced over ten immunoSEQ deep assay plates. The purified libraries were quantified using a Qubit 3.0 fluorometer, sized with a Bioanalyzer 2100, and then quantified again using the KAPA Library Quantification kit. Every immunoSEQ 96-well plate was sequenced on a separate single-read 150-cycle Illumina NextSeq 550 flow cell. Under the source paper's analysis protocol: Because the immunoSEQ output included only junctional sequences and no quality scores, the filtering could not be the same as the filtering used for full-length reads. To assign V/J genes and CDR3, sequences were annotated against IMGT germline references using PyIR, a Python wrapper for IgBLAST v1.9. Reads were filtered out if the reads had weak V/J assignments (E-value above 1e-6), no CDR3, stop codons, out-of-frame junctions, or ambiguous translated residues. V3J clonotypes were defined by identical inferred V gene, J gene, and CDR3 amino acid sequence. To compute the percentage overlap between repertoires, the number of shared unique clonotypes was divided by the size of the smaller repertoire. Repertoire richness was assessed with RTK rarefaction, the Chao1 estimator, and Recon v2.1 estimates of unobserved clonotypes. This immuneACCESS table, as held by TCRdb, lists in-frame sequences with V and J called but not all clones. Of the missing ones, under half trace to an unresolved V gene in checked studies; the others have no known cause. V and J calls and clone size are as listed in that table; D and trimming were resolved from the DNA. Across this sample there are about 480,000 clones, with 60% to 80% seen only once. Clones ranked in the top ten supply approximately 12% of the sample.

The donors were healthy, HIV-negative adults who had no recently reported acute infections or vaccinations. Every donor was a Caucasian adult residing in Nashville, Tennessee, USA. For unsorted samples, 100 million or so PBMCs were counted, and genomic DNA was extracted using the QIAamp DNA Blood Mini kit. Blood was obtained by leukapheresis, after which PBMCs were separated by Ficoll-Histopaque density gradient centrifugation and cryopreserved in liquid nitrogen vapor phase. V ends up 1 base short and J 3 bases short, with an unmatched junction base count of 5. The CDR3 covers 15 residues, taking in both the cysteine and the phenylalanine. Only the CDR3 DNA stays, 45 bases, in frame from base 1. The germline V gene (reference sequence) sets CDR1 to GTSNPN and CDR2 to SVGIG. Concerning this clone itself: It lacks a known antigen. Qualities for individual bases were not recorded, and no much larger clone is one base off.

This receptor chain uses TRBV30 and TRBJ2-3, and 9 junctional nucleotides match TRBD2. The sequencing input was PBMCs. The TCR sequence derives from a woman aged 40 to 49 in good health. Some clones in this sample may be carry-over from other donors' samples. The CDR3 protein sequence reads: CAWSEAGGPTDTQYF. The nucleotides are TGTGCCTGGAGTGAGGCGGGAGGGCCGACAGATACGCAGTATTTT.